This TCR beta chain was profiled in a study of T cell responses to AZD1222 COVID-19 vaccine. The protocol was immunoSEQ multiplex PCR, while the TCRdb copy is restricted to in-frame clones and leaves out a portion. The data hold 100,000 to 150,000 clones, with roughly 92% observed a single time. The length of the CDR3 is 12 residues. Trimming cost V 5 bases and J 7 bases, with 8 bases left between them. The specimen comprised peripheral blood, sampled 28 days after the second AZD1222 dose. This chain links TRBV12-3 or TRBV12-4 with TRBJ2-2; D unresolved. This TCR was sampled from an adult who received the AZD1222 COVID-19 vaccine. DNA for the CDR3: TGTGCCAGCAGTCTGGTCGGCGGGGAGCTGTTTTTT. The encoded protein is CASSLVGGELFF.